This entry lists 6 T cell receptor beta chains sequenced from one sample in a study of blood T cell repertoires in COVID-19. Here immunoSEQ multiplex PCR was the method, and the copy in TCRdb shows in-frame clones only, minus some. The table lists some 220,000 clones, approximately 81% of them singletons. Sequenced input: peripheral blood. Source of these receptors: an elderly woman with active or convalescent COVID-19.

V gene TRBV10-3 combines with J gene TRBJ1-5; 7 nucleotides line up with TRBD1. The length of the CDR3 is 14 residues. Germline V gene data show CDR1 as ENHRY and CDR2 as SYGVKD. Trimming removed 4 bases from V and 3 bases from J; junction bases left unmatched: 3. The CDR3 region is CAISGTGNNQPQHF. CDR3 sequence (DNA): TGTGCCATCAGTGGGACAGGAAACAATCAGCCCCAGCATTTT.

The chain couples TRBV19 to TRBJ1-1; TRBD1 might be the D (6 bases). The germline V gene encodes CDR1 LNHDA and CDR2 SQIVND (reference sequence). V was cut by 7 bases and J by 1 base, with 13 bases left in between. There are 14 residues in the CDR3. The CDR3 DNA is TGTGCCAGTATAAGCCGGGGGGCGAACACTGAAGCTTTCTTT. This encodes CASISRGANTEAFF.

The CDR3: CASSLEGSGRTGELFF. The CDR3 DNA reads as TGCGCCAGCAGCTTGGAGGGTAGCGGGAGAACCGGGGAGCTGTTTTTT. J is TRBJ2-2 and V is TRBV5-1; 9 bases match TRBD2. This CDR3 is built from 16 residues. CDR1 is SGHRS, CDR2 YFSETQ, per germline. Trimming removed 0 bases from V and 5 bases from J; junction bases left unmatched: 5.

The table lists this clone with a few counts. The gene calls are TRBV7-6 and TRBJ2-3, with TRBD2 matching 9 bases. The CDR3 runs to 20 residues. Germline CDR1 reads SGHVS; CDR2 reads FNYEAQ. The ends lost 1 base at V and 4 bases at J; junction bases unmatched: 18. CDR3 nucleotide sequence: TGTGCCAGCAGCTTAGTTGTTCAAGGATATAGCGGGAGTACAGCAGATACGCAGTATTTT. Translating it yields CASSLVVQGYSGSTADTQYF. The full variable domain, rest sourced from reference TRBV7-6 and TRBJ2-3, is GAGVSQSPRYKVTKRGQDVALRCDPISGHVSLYWYRQALGQGPEFLTYFNYEAQQDKSGLPNDRFSAERPEGSISTLTIQRTEQRDSAMYRCASSLVVQGYSGSTADTQYFGPGTRLTVL.

This chain joins TRBV7-8 and TRBJ1-2; TRBD1 matches at 7 bases. Germline V gene sequence: CDR1 SGHVS, CDR2 FQNEAQ. Unmatched junction bases numbered 12, after V lost 1 base and J lost 4 bases. CDR3 length equals 17 residues. CDR3 sequence: CASSLETKTGFLYGYTF. The CDR3 nucleotides read TGTGCCAGCAGCTTAGAGACCAAGACAGGGTTTCTCTATGGCTACACCTTC.

The chain recombines TRBV11-3 with TRBJ1-3; the match to TRBD1 covers 8 bases. The CDR3 totals 15 residues. Germline assignment: CDR1 SGHNT and CDR2 YENEEA. V trimming: 4 bases; J trimming: 0 bases; junction bases outside the gene matches: 2. Here the CDR3 reads CASSSQGGSGNTIYF. CDR3 nucleotide sequence: TGTGCCAGCAGCTCACAGGGGGGCTCTGGAAACACCATATATTTT. The variable domain in full, completed from reference TRBV11-3 and TRBJ1-3, reads EAGVVQSPRYKIIEKKQPVAFWCNPISGHNTLYWYLQNLGQGPELLIRYENEEAVDDSQLPKDRFSAERLKGVDSTLKIQPAELGDSAVYLCASSSQGGSGNTIYFGEGSWLTVV.